The 31 T cell receptor beta chains below were found in one sample sequenced in a study of control samples from healthy donors and cancer patients. Here immunoSEQ multiplex PCR was the method, and the copy in TCRdb shows in-frame clones only, minus some. The top ten clones hold approximately 3.7% of a sample with roughly 120,000 clones, around 87% of them seen once. Sequencing was performed on PBMCs. Receptor source: an older woman with lung cancer.

CDR3 sequence: CASSQGSHQAQYF. CDR3 in DNA: TGTGCCAGCAGCCAAGGATCGCACCAGGCGCAGTATTTT. The chain recombines TRBV3-1 (or the pseudogene TRBV3-2) with TRBJ2-3; D is unclear. The CDR3 spans 13 residues. CDR1 is LGHDT and CDR2 is YNNKEL in the germline V gene (reference sequence). The V and J ends lost 1 base and 10 bases respectively, with 12 bases between them.

The chain recombines TRBV2 with TRBJ2-7, with D uncertain. The CDR3 spans 10 residues. V lost 6 bases and J lost 1, with 1 base in between. Germline V lookup: CDR1 SNHLY, CDR2 FYNNEI. This CDR3 reads CASRSYEQYF. For the CDR3, the DNA is TGTGCCAGCAGGTCCTACGAGCAGTACTTC.

This chain links TRBV19 with TRBJ1-5; no clear D. CDR1 is LNHDA, CDR2 SQIVND, per germline (reference sequence). Trimming shortened V by 0 bases and J by 1 base, and 16 bases separated the two germline ends. CDR3 size: 18 residues. CDR3 nucleotides: TGTGCCAGTAGTATAGAGGTTCCTTGGGAGTTCAGCAATCAGCCCCAGCATTTT. Its translation: CASSIEVPWEFSNQPQHF.

The chain links TRBV2 to TRBJ1-4, with D maybe TRBD1 (5 bases). V was clipped by 6 bases and J by 4 bases, with 12 bases between them. From germline, CDR1 is SNHLY and CDR2 FYNNEI. The CDR3 runs 14 residues. CDR3: CASRAGFLNEKLFF. CDR3 coding DNA: TGTGCCAGCAGGGCAGGGTTCCTTAATGAAAAACTGTTTTTT.

The chain has TRBV29-1 and TRBJ2-2; TRBD1 aligns across 8 bases. Germline lookup yields CDR1 SQVTM and CDR2 ANQGSEA. The CDR3 extends over 15 amino acids. Trimming cost V 3 bases and J 6 bases; bases outside gene matches: 9. DNA of the CDR3: TGCAGCGTTGAGTGGACAGGGAGTGTGGCCGGGGAGCTGTTTTTT. This sequence encodes CSVEWTGSVAGELFF.

V usage is TRBV24-1 and J usage is TRBJ2-3; D is unclear. V was cut by 4 bases and J by 5 bases, with 15 bases left in between. The germline CDR1 and CDR2 sequences are KGHDR and SFDVKD. The CDR3 contains 15 residues. The CDR3 region is CATSDGPYTKDTQYF. CDR3 nucleotides: TGTGCCACCAGTGACGGACCGTATACGAAAGATACGCAGTATTTT.

This chain links TRBV25-1 with TRBJ2-3; 8 bases agree with TRBD2. The trim removed 0 bases at V and 1 base at J, leaving 6 bases unmatched. The germline CDR1 and CDR2 sequences are MGHDK and SYGVNS. This CDR3 has 17 residues. CDR3 loop: CASSEYTATSGTDTQYF. CDR3 sequence (DNA): TGTGCCAGCAGTGAATATACAGCGACTAGCGGCACAGATACGCAGTATTTT.

V usage is TRBV19 and J usage is TRBJ1-2; 7 bases line up with TRBD1. V was pared by 6 bases and J by 4 bases, with 5 bases of the junction left unmatched. Germline V lookup: CDR1 LNHDA, CDR2 SQIVND (reference sequence). CDR3 length: 13 residues. CDR3 protein: CASRTTGPYGYTF. CDR3 in DNA: TGTGCCAGTAGAACGACAGGGCCCTATGGCTACACCTTC.

The rearrangement links TRBV7-8 to TRBJ2-7; D gene ambiguous. Per germline, CDR1 SGHVS and CDR2 FQNEAQ. The CDR3 length is 14 residues. V shed 5 bases and J shed 0 bases, with 11 bases lying between them. The CDR3: CASSPGRFSYEQYF. The CDR3 bases are TGTGCCAGCAGCCCCGGACGGTTCTCCTACGAGCAGTACTTC.

The chain joins TRBV7-2 to TRBJ2-3; 12 bases line up with TRBD2. J gave up 2 bases and V 4 bases, and 4 bases lay outside the gene matches. CDR3 size: 16 residues. Germline CDR1 and CDR2: SGHTA and FQGNSA. As DNA, the CDR3 is TGTGCCAGCAGCTCGACTAGCGGGGGCCCCACAGATACGCAGTATTTT. Protein product: CASSSTSGGPTDTQYF.

This clone came up once. The chain recombines TRBV6-5 with TRBJ1-4, with 10 positions matching TRBD1. The germline V gene has CDR1 MNHEY and CDR2 SVGAGI. The V gene end was trimmed by 0 bases and the J gene end by 10 bases; junction bases not matched to a gene: 8. The CDR3 length is 16 residues. The CDR3 protein is CASSYSEGQGSGKLFF. The CDR3 region has the DNA TGTGCCAGCAGTTACTCGGAGGGACAGGGGAGCGGAAAACTGTTTTTT.

The chain is built from TRBV3-1 (or the pseudogene TRBV3-2) and TRBJ2-2; 7 nucleotides agree with TRBD2. Germline trimming cut 2 bases from V and 6 bases from J; bases unmatched to any gene: 6. The germline V gene has CDR1 LGHDT and CDR2 YNNKEL (reference sequence). This CDR3 has 15 residues. The CDR3 bases are TGTGCCAGCAGCCAAAAAGGCCGGGGGGCCGGGGAGCTGTTTTTT. Translated, it gives CASSQKGRGAGELFF.

The chain combines TRBV7-9 with TRBJ2-7; 16 nucleotides match TRBD2. Germline V lookup: CDR1 SEHNR, CDR2 FQNEAQ (reference sequence). The V gene end was trimmed by 4 bases and the J gene end by 0 bases; junction bases not matched to a gene: 3. This CDR3 has 17 amino acids. DNA of the CDR3: TGTGCCAGCAGCTCGGGACTAGCGGGAGGGTACTCCTACGAGCAGTACTTC. Translating it yields CASSSGLAGGYSYEQYF.

J is TRBJ2-7 and V is TRBV19; the D gene is possibly TRBD2 (6 bases). The ends were cut back, 5 bases at V and 2 bases at J, with 13 bases in the middle. The CDR3 is 14 residues long. The germline gives CDR1 LNHDA, CDR2 SQIVND (reference sequence). CDR3 nucleotides: TGTGCCAGTAGTGCGGCTAGCGTACCCTACGAGCAGTACTTC. Translated: CASSAASVPYEQYF.

V and J are TRBV24-1 and TRBJ2-7; 10 nucleotides agree with TRBD1. Germline trimming cut 2 bases from V and 3 bases from J; bases unmatched to any gene: 3. Germline loops: CDR1 KGHDR, CDR2 SFDVKD. The CDR3 loop spans 15 amino acids. DNA for the CDR3: TGTGCCACCAGTGATTCCGGACAGGGGGTCTACGAGCAGTACTTC. Protein product: CATSDSGQGVYEQYF.

This sequence joins TRBV18 and TRBJ1-1, with D tentatively TRBD1 (5 bases). The CDR3 is 15 amino acids. The V end was cut by 3 bases, the J end by 0 bases, with 11 bases between. From germline, CDR1 is KGHSH and CDR2 LQKENI. DNA for the CDR3: TGTGCCAGCTCACCGCGACAGAAGATGAACACTGAAGCTTTCTTT. Its protein is CASSPRQKMNTEAFF.

The CDR3 spells CASSHGTTGEKLFF. The CDR3 DNA is TGTGCCAGCAGTCACGGGACCACGGGGGAAAAACTGTTTTTT. V usage is TRBV6-5 and J usage is TRBJ1-4, with D tentatively TRBD1 (5 bases). Germline V gene lookup returns CDR1 MNHEY and CDR2 SVGAGI. V lost 5 bases to trimming and J lost 8 bases, with 15 bases between them. The CDR3 spans 14 residues.

This chain links TRBV5-4 with TRBJ2-7; no reliable D call. V was shortened by 0 bases and J by 4 bases, with 5 bases between the two germline ends. The CDR3 consists of 12 residues. Germline V gene lookup returns CDR1 SGHNT and CDR2 YYREEE (reference sequence). This chain's CDR3 is CASSLVGYEQYF. The CDR3 bases are TGTGCCAGCAGCTTGGTAGGGTACGAGCAGTACTTC.

The gene calls are TRBV12-5 and TRBJ2-2; 10 bases align to TRBD1. Germline CDR1 LGHNT, CDR2 FRNRAP. The trim removed 1 base at V and 4 bases at J, leaving 3 bases unmatched. This CDR3 is 16 amino acids long. This CDR3 is CASGLGGTGATGELFF. Written as DNA, the CDR3 is TGTGCTAGTGGTTTGGGCGGGACAGGGGCCACCGGGGAGCTGTTTTTT. The whole variable domain, remainder taken from reference TRBV12-5 and TRBJ2-2, is DARVTQTPRHKVTEMGQEVTMRCQPILGHNTVFWYRQTMMQGLELLAYFRNRAPLDDSGMPKDRFSAEMPDATLATLKIQPSEPRDSAVYFCASGLGGTGATGELFFGEGSRLTVL.

The chain joins TRBV12-3 or TRBV12-4 to TRBJ2-7; tentatively, D is TRBD1 (6 bases). The CDR3 runs 13 residues. V was shortened by 5 bases and J by 2 bases, with 10 bases between the two germline ends. The CDR3 reads CASSGQTTYEQYF. CDR3 nucleotides: TGTGCCAGCAGTGGACAGACCACCTACGAGCAGTACTTC.

The chain links TRBV7-9 to TRBJ2-1; 13 bases map to TRBD2. This CDR3 spans 15 amino acids. Germline V CDR1 and CDR2: SEHNR, FQNEAQ (reference sequence). After removal of 4 bases from V and 7 bases from J, the junction contained 4 bases not matched to a gene. The CDR3 sequence: CASSSGLAGLNEQFF. The CDR3 DNA reads as TGTGCCAGCAGCTCGGGACTAGCGGGATTGAATGAGCAGTTCTTC.

The chain has TRBV19 and TRBJ2-7, with D unresolved. V was trimmed by 5 bases and J by 2 bases, leaving 16 bases between them. The germline CDR1 and CDR2 sequences are LNHDA and SQIVND (reference sequence). This CDR3 comprises 15 residues. CDR3: CASSRATAPTYEQYF. The DNA for the CDR3 is TGTGCCAGTAGTCGGGCGACCGCCCCAACCTACGAGCAGTACTTC.

The chain couples TRBV11-2 to TRBJ2-7; D call uncertain. Germline V gene lookup returns CDR1 SGHAT and CDR2 FQNNGV. Trimming took off 5 bases at V and 2 bases at J, with 16 bases between the two ends. This CDR3 contains 15 residues. CDR3 sequence: CASSAIRLGPYEQYF. The CDR3 DNA reads as TGTGCCAGCAGCGCGATACGACTCGGCCCCTACGAGCAGTACTTC.

This clone was counted a few times. The rearrangement links TRBV7-2 to TRBJ2-1; 9 bases fit TRBD2. CDR1 is SGHTA, CDR2 FQGNSA, per germline. The J segment lost 9 bases and the V segment lost 5 bases, leaving 14 bases of the junction unmatched. This CDR3 spans 16 amino acids. Here the CDR3 reads CASSEFSGREGGEQFF. The CDR3 DNA sequence: TGTGCCAGCAGCGAGTTTAGCGGGAGAGAGGGAGGTGAGCAGTTCTTC. Based on the CDR3 plus reference TRBV7-2 and TRBJ2-1, the full variable domain is GAGVSQSPSNKVTEKGKDVELRCDPISGHTALYWYRQSLGQGLEFLIYFQGNSAPDKSGLPSDRFSAERTGGSVSTLTIQRTQQEDSAVYLCASSEFSGREGGEQFFGPGTRLTVL.

The chain links TRBV14 to TRBJ2-1; TRBD2 aligns across 11 bases. Trimming removed 1 base from V and 7 bases from J; junction bases left unmatched: 6. CDR3 size: 16 residues. Germline V gene lookup returns CDR1 SGHDN and CDR2 FVKESK. The DNA of the CDR3 is TGTGCCAGCAGCCAAGCGTTGGGACTAGCGGTTAATGAGCAGTTCTTC. Amino acids: CASSQALGLAVNEQFF.

V gene TRBV3-1 (or the pseudogene TRBV3-2) combines with J gene TRBJ2-7, with D unclear. V was trimmed by 1 base and J by 0 bases, leaving 16 bases between them. Germline V lookup: CDR1 LGHDT, CDR2 YNNKEL (reference sequence). The CDR3 length is 17 residues. The CDR3 DNA reads TGTGCCAGCAGCCAAGGAACGATAGCCCGATCCTCCTACGAGCAGTACTTC. Its translation is CASSQGTIARSSYEQYF.

The table lists this clone with a few counts. The rearrangement joins TRBV6-6 to TRBJ2-2; D tentatively reads TRBD1 or TRBD2 (6 bases each). Germline values: CDR1 MNHNY, CDR2 SVGAGI (reference sequence). V was shortened by 6 bases and J by 1 base, with 12 bases between the two germline ends. CDR3 length: 15 residues. The CDR3 nucleotides read TGTGCCAGCAGGATAGGGGGGATGAACACCGGGGAGCTGTTTTTT. It translates to CASRIGGMNTGELFF.

The V and J genes are TRBV10-1 and TRBJ2-5, with 12 bases aligning to TRBD1. V dropped 4 bases and J dropped 3; count of bases not matched to a gene: 9. This CDR3 spans 17 amino acids. Germline V gene lookup returns CDR1 WNHNN and CDR2 SYGVQD (reference sequence). The CDR3 DNA reads as TGCGCCAGCAGTGCGGGACAGGGGGCAAGGAAAAAAGAGACCCAGTACTTC. This codes for CASSAGQGARKKETQYF.

The CDR3 DNA is TGCAGTGCTAGGGACCGCGAGACCCAGTACTTC. Translating it yields CSARDRETQYF. The V gene is TRBV20-1, the J gene TRBJ2-5; D gene uncertain. Between the trimmed V and J ends, which lost 3 bases and 5 bases, there was a span of 7 bases. This CDR3 contains 11 residues. In germline, CDR1 is DFQATT, CDR2 SNEGSKA (reference sequence).

V gene TRBV9 combines with J gene TRBJ2-3; TRBD2 is a possible D gene (5 bases). Germline V gene lookup returns CDR1 SGDLS and CDR2 YYNGEE. The ends were cut back, 3 bases at V and 4 bases at J, with 18 bases in the middle. This CDR3 comprises 16 residues. The chain's CDR3 is CASSALAGHGADTQYF. CDR3 bases: TGTGCCAGCAGCGCATTGGCCGGGCACGGGGCAGATACGCAGTATTTT. Full variable domain (missing parts from reference TRBV9 and TRBJ2-3): DSGVTQTPKHLITATGQRVTLRCSPRSGDLSVYWYQQSLDQGLQFLIQYYNGEERAKGNILERFSAQQFPDLHSELNLSSLELGDSALYFCASSALAGHGADTQYFGPGTRLTVL.

This chain uses TRBV6-6 with TRBJ2-1; D uncertain. The length of the CDR3 is 13 residues. Germline-derived CDR1 and CDR2 are MNHNY and SVGAGI (reference sequence). V was pared by 4 bases and J by 7 bases, with 11 bases between. CDR3 nucleotides: TGTGCCAGCAGTTCCCCCCAGGATAATGAGCAGTTCTTC. Translation: CASSSPQDNEQFF.